One sample yielded the 27 T cell receptor beta chains listed below, sequenced in a study of T cells in Graves' hyperthyroidism and ophthalmopathy. Amplified regions were TCR beta CDR3 sequences from RNA transcripts. An initial round of RT-PCR targeting the TCR CDR3 relied on the HTBI primer set. A single record per CDR3 protein comes from TCRdb applying MiXCR to the multiplex PCR reads. The sample carries approximately 410,000 distinct CDR3 sequences, roughly 13% recorded once. Sequencing input: blood. All receptors come from a young woman with Graves' hyperthyroidism.

This chain connects TRBV5-1 to TRBJ1-5; D unclear. The V gene's germline CDR1 is SGHRS and CDR2 YFSETQ. This CDR3 has 15 residues. Trimming shortened V by 6 bases and J by 0 bases, and 13 bases separated the two germline ends. CDR3 DNA sequence: TGCGCCAGCAATAGTCGGGAAAATAGCAATCAGCCCCAGCATTTT. Its translation: CASNSRENSNQPQHF.

The gene calls are TRBV3-1 and TRBJ2-1; unclear D gene. The CDR3 is 12 amino acids. The V gene's germline CDR1 is LGHDT and CDR2 YNNKEL (reference sequence). Trimming pared 2 bases from V and 5 bases from J, leaving 4 bases between. In nucleotides, the CDR3 is TGTGCCAGCAGCCAAAGCGACAATGAGCAGTTCTTC. Residues: CASSQSDNEQFF.

DNA for the CDR3: TGTGCCAGCAGTTCCTTCCCCCAAGAGACCCAGTACTTC. As protein: CASSSFPQETQYF. J is TRBJ2-5 and V is TRBV6-5; D ambiguous. This CDR3 has 13 residues. The germline V gene has CDR1 MNHEY and CDR2 SVGAGI. Trimming removed 4 bases at V and 1 base at J, with 7 bases between.

This clonotype was observed a few times. The chain uses TRBV20-1 and TRBJ1-4; D is perhaps TRBD1 (5 bases). CDR1 and CDR2 from the germline V gene are DFQATT and SNEGSKA (reference sequence). V lost 3 bases and J lost 3, with 20 bases in between. The CDR3 consists of 17 residues. The DNA for the CDR3 is TGCAGTGCTAGTCTATCCGAGGGGTTCCTTGCTAATGAAAAACTGTTTTTT. Its protein product is CSASLSEGFLANEKLFF.

This clonotype was found once. J is TRBJ2-3 and V is TRBV12-3 or TRBV12-4; TRBD2 aligns across 7 bases. After removal of 7 bases from V and 6 bases from J, the junction contained 7 bases not matched to a gene. The CDR3 is 13 residues long. The CDR3 sequence: CASMAGESDTQYF. The CDR3 region has the DNA TGTGCCAGCATGGCGGGAGAGTCGGATACGCAGTATTTT.

This clonotype has at least ten counts. DNA of the CDR3: TGTGCCAGCAGGGGTTTGGCTCAGCCCCAGCATTTT. It yields the protein CASRGLAQPQHF. The chain employs TRBV2 and TRBJ1-5; D unresolved. CDR3 length: 12 residues. V lost 6 bases and J lost 6, with 9 bases in between. The germline V gene has CDR1 SNHLY and CDR2 FYNNEI.

There are many counts of this clonotype. This chain uses TRBV12-3 or TRBV12-4 with TRBJ2-7; TRBD1 is a possible D gene (6 bases). Trimming left V 2 bases short and J 0 bases short, with 14 bases between. CDR3 length: 16 residues. CDR3 nucleotide sequence: TGTGCCAGCAGTTTAACCCGGGACACCCGCTCCTACGAGCAGTACTTC. It encodes CASSLTRDTRSYEQYF.

This clonotype was observed at least ten times. The gene calls are TRBV11-2 and TRBJ1-2, with D possibly TRBD1 on 5 matching bases. Germline CDR1 SGHAT, CDR2 FQNNGV. The CDR3 totals 15 residues. V lost 6 bases and J 7 bases, leaving 21 bases between the germline ends. The CDR3 sequence is CASRSLGGRAAGYTF. CDR3 nucleotides: TGTGCCAGCAGATCCCTTGGGGGACGGGCGGCTGGCTACACCTTC. Full variable domain (missing parts from reference TRBV11-2 and TRBJ1-2): EAGVAQSPRYKIIEKRQSVAFWCNPISGHATLYWYQQILGQGPKLLIQFQNNGVVDDSQLPKDRFSAERLKGVDSTLKIQPAKLEDSAVYLCASRSLGGRAAGYTFGSGTRLTVV.

The chain combines TRBV6-1 with TRBJ2-5; D is uncertain. Germline loops: CDR1 MNHNS, CDR2 SASEGT. The CDR3 length is 14 residues. V was cut by 2 bases and J by 2 bases, with 9 bases left in between. The DNA of the CDR3 is TGTGCCAGCAGTGAAAGTCTTGGACAAGAGACCCAGTACTTC. It translates to CASSESLGQETQYF.

This clonotype was detected many times. The rearrangement uses TRBV10-3 and TRBJ2-7, with 12 bases aligning to TRBD2. The V and J ends lost 2 bases and 4 bases, in that order; junction bases with no gene match: 6. Per the germline V gene, CDR1 is ENHRY and CDR2 is SYGVKD. This CDR3 contains 16 residues. Written as DNA, the CDR3 is TGTGCCATCAGTGAGGGACTAGCGGGACCCAAATACGAGCAGTACTTC. It yields the protein CAISEGLAGPKYEQYF.

This clonotype was counted at least ten times. J is TRBJ2-2 and V is TRBV7-3; possible D gene TRBD2, 6 bases. This CDR3 comprises 16 residues. Between the trimmed V and J ends, which lost 1 base and 3 bases, there was a span of 12 bases. CDR1 is SGHTA, CDR2 FQGTGA, per germline. CDR3 protein: CASSLMGSGYTGELFF. CDR3 DNA sequence: TGTGCCAGCAGCTTAATGGGCAGCGGGTACACCGGGGAGCTGTTTTTT.

This clonotype was seen many times. The V call is TRBV11-2, the J call TRBJ1-1; weak D call: TRBD1 (5 bases). Trimming took 3 bases from V and 5 from J, leaving 19 bases between them. The CDR3 sequence is 16 residues long. Germline V lookup: CDR1 SGHAT, CDR2 FQNNGV. The CDR3 DNA sequence: TGTGCCAGCAGCTTGGTTCTTGGACGGGGCGATACTGAAGCTTTCTTT. Protein product: CASSLVLGRGDTEAFF.

In this sample, this clonotype turned up many times. The V gene is TRBV11-2, the J gene TRBJ1-1; TRBD1 aligns across 7 bases. The V gene's germline CDR1 is SGHAT and CDR2 FQNNGV. This CDR3 is built from 16 residues. J gave up 3 bases and V 7 bases, and 14 bases lay outside the gene matches. The CDR3 sequence is CASISSRGRWDTEAFF. The CDR3 region has the DNA TGTGCCAGCATATCTTCAAGGGGGCGGTGGGACACTGAAGCTTTCTTT.

This clonotype was detected ten times or more. J is TRBJ1-1 and V is TRBV19; TRBD1 matches 11 bases. With V trimmed by 3 bases and J by 11 bases, 5 bases remained unmatched. Looked up from germline, CDR1 is LNHDA and CDR2 is SQIVND (reference sequence). The CDR3 spans 13 residues. CDR3 nucleotides: TGTGCCAGTAGTATCGGACAGGGGGCTGCCGCTTTCTTT. Amino acid sequence: CASSIGQGAAAFF.

CDR3 sequence reads: CSARARGSSYNEQFF. As DNA, the CDR3 is TGCAGTGCTAGAGCCCGGGGAAGCTCCTACAATGAGCAGTTCTTC. The J gene is TRBJ2-1, the V gene TRBV20-1; TRBD2 is a possible D gene (5 bases). Germline V gene sequence: CDR1 DFQATT, CDR2 SNEGSKA (reference sequence). This CDR3 is built from 15 residues. Trimming shortened V by 1 base and J by 0 bases, and 10 bases separated the two germline ends.

The rearrangement uses TRBV4-2 and TRBJ2-1; TRBD2 aligns across 7 bases. The CDR3 length is 16 residues. Trimming cost V 0 bases and J 7 bases; bases outside gene matches: 9. CDR1 and CDR2 from the germline V gene are LGHNA and YNFKEQ. Here the CDR3 reads CASSQDFLAEGNEQFF. CDR3 nucleotides: TGTGCCAGCAGCCAAGATTTCCTAGCGGAGGGGAATGAGCAGTTCTTC.

At least ten counts were recorded for this clonotype. The gene calls are TRBV15 and TRBJ2-1; D is unresolved. V lost 0 bases and J lost 8, with 5 bases in between. The CDR3 is 12 residues long. The germline V gene encodes CDR1 LNHNV and CDR2 YYDKDF (reference sequence). CDR3 in DNA: TGTGCCACCAGCAGAGATATCGATGAGCAGTTCTTC. This encodes CATSRDIDEQFF.

This clonotype has at least ten counts. The chain carries TRBV7-9 and TRBJ2-3; D uncertain. There are 14 residues in the CDR3. Germline values: CDR1 SEHNR, CDR2 FQNEAQ (reference sequence). The V and J ends lost 4 bases and 1 base respectively, with 9 bases between them. CDR3 bases: TGTGCCAGCAGCTATGGTGGTCGCACAGATACGCAGTATTTT. Translating gives CASSYGGRTDTQYF.

The table lists this clonotype with a few counts. This rearrangement joins TRBV7-6 to TRBJ1-2; 7 nucleotides line up with TRBD1. The CDR3 totals 13 residues. Germline lookup yields CDR1 SGHVS and CDR2 FNYEAQ. V lost 5 bases and J lost 8; bases outside the gene matches: 8. The CDR3 protein is CASSATDRDGYTF. Written as DNA, the CDR3 is TGTGCCAGCAGCGCGACTGACAGGGACGGCTACACCTTC.

This clonotype occurred many times. The chain links TRBV12-3 or TRBV12-4 to TRBJ2-4; D may correspond to TRBD1 or TRBD2 (5 bases each). V was trimmed by 7 bases and J by 6 bases, leaving 16 bases between them. This CDR3 contains 14 residues. The chain's CDR3 is CASTIGGVRNIQYF. The CDR3 DNA reads TGTGCCAGCACCATTGGGGGAGTCCGAAACATTCAGTACTTC.

The chain has TRBV5-1 and TRBJ2-5, with 11 bases lining up with TRBD2. Germline CDR1 is SGHRS and CDR2 is YFSETQ. The V and J ends lost 0 bases and 2 bases, in that order; junction bases with no gene match: 12. This CDR3 is built from 19 residues. The CDR3 sequence: CASSLVLAGGPQPQETQYF. CDR3 nucleotide sequence: TGCGCCAGCAGCTTGGTTCTAGCGGGAGGCCCCCAACCTCAAGAGACCCAGTACTTC.

This clonotype has a handful of counts. The rearrangement joins TRBV18 to TRBJ2-2; D unclear. Germline V gene data show CDR1 as KGHSH and CDR2 as LQKENI. This CDR3 region has 15 residues. Trimming took off 1 base at V and 7 bases at J, with 13 bases between the two ends. Here the CDR3 DNA reads TGTGCCAGCTCACCACATGCTGGGCCGATCGGGGAGCTGTTTTTT. Residues: CASSPHAGPIGELFF.

This clonotype was seen repeatedly, ten times or more. The chain couples TRBV6-2 or TRBV6-3 to TRBJ2-1; D might be TRBD1 or TRBD2, each matching 5 bases. With 6 bases removed from V and 6 bases from J, the gap between germline ends came to 12 bases. This CDR3 has 13 residues. CDR1 is MNHEY and CDR2 is SVGEGT in the germline V gene. This CDR3 reads CASSHPGPNEQFF. The DNA of the CDR3 is TGTGCCAGCAGCCATCCGGGGCCCAATGAGCAGTTCTTC.

The V and J genes are TRBV20-1 and TRBJ2-7; TRBD1 aligns across 10 bases. In germline, CDR1 is DFQATT, CDR2 SNEGSKA (reference sequence). The CDR3 has 20 amino acids. V was clipped by 0 bases and J by 2 bases; unmatched bases: 19. The CDR3 sequence is CSARDESWDRGSGMPYEQYF. In nucleotides, the CDR3 is TGCAGTGCTAGAGATGAATCCTGGGACAGGGGTAGCGGGATGCCCTACGAGCAGTACTTC.

The V call is TRBV6-2 or TRBV6-3, the J call TRBJ2-7; D ambiguous. This CDR3 comprises 15 residues. The germline V and J ends were trimmed by 0 bases and 0 bases, with 9 bases remaining between them. Germline V lookup: CDR1 MNHEY, CDR2 SVGEGT. This CDR3 is CASSYSRLRSYEQYF. The CDR3 DNA is TGTGCCAGCAGTTACTCTCGGCTACGCTCCTACGAGCAGTACTTC.

At least ten counts were recorded for this clonotype. The chain's CDR3 is CSAIQGDGGYTF. The DNA for the CDR3 is TGCAGCGCCATACAGGGTGACGGTGGCTACACCTTC. The genes are TRBV29-1 and TRBJ1-2; D may be TRBD1 (6 bases). Per germline, CDR1 SQVTM and CDR2 ANQGSEA. The length of the CDR3 is 12 residues. Trimming removed 7 bases from V and 7 bases from J, with 16 bases in between.

J is TRBJ2-5 and V is TRBV20-1; either TRBD1 or TRBD2 may supply D (6 bases each). The CDR3 consists of 16 residues. Trimming shortened V by 0 bases and J by 4 bases, and 18 bases separated the two germline ends. Germline V gene sequence: CDR1 DFQATT, CDR2 SNEGSKA (reference sequence). This CDR3 is CSARDLGGGAVETQYF. DNA for the CDR3: TGCAGTGCTAGAGATCTGGGGGGCGGGGCGGTAGAGACCCAGTACTTC.